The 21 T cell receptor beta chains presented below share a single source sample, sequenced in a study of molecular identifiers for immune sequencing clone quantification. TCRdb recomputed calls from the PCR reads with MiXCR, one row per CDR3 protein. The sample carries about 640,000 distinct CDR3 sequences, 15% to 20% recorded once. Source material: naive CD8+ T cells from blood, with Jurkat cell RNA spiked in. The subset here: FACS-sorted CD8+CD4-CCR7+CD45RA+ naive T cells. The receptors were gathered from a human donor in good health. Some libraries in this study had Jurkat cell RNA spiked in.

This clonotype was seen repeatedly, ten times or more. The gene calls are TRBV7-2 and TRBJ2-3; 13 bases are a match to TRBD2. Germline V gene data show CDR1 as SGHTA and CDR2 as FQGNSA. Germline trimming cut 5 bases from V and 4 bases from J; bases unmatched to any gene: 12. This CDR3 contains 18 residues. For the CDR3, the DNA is TGTGCCAGCAGCCCAACTAGCGGGGGGGCCCGGAGCGCAGATACGCAGTATTTT. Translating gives CASSPTSGGARSADTQYF.

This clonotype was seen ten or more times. The CDR3 DNA reads as TGTGCCAGCAGCTATTCAAATGGGACTGAAGCTTTCTTT. Protein: CASSYSNGTEAFF. The chain carries TRBV7-9 and TRBJ1-1; no reliable D call. V was trimmed by 4 bases and J by 5 bases, leaving 11 bases between them. Germline lookup yields CDR1 SEHNR and CDR2 FQNEAQ (reference sequence). CDR3 size: 13 residues.

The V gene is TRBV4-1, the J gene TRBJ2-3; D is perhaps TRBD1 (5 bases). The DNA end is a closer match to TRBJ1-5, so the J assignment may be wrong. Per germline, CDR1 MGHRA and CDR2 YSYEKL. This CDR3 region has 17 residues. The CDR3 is CASSQGVGGTSTDTQHF. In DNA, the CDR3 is TGCGCCAGCAGCCAAGGGGTCGGGGGAACTAGCACAGATACGCAGCATTTT.

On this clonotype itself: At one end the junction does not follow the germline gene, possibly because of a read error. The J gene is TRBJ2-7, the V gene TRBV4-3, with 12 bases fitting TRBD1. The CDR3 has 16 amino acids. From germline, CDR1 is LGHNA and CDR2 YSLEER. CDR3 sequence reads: CASSQDRGQGAYERYF. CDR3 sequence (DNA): TGCGCCAGCAGCCAAGATCGGGGACAGGGGGCATACGAGCGGTACTTC.

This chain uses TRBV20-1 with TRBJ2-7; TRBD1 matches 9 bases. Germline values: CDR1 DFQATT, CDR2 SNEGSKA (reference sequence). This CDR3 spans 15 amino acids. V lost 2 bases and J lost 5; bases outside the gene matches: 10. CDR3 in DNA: TGCAGTGCTAGACCGGGACAGGGACTTCTCAACGAGCAGTACTTC. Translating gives CSARPGQGLLNEQYF.

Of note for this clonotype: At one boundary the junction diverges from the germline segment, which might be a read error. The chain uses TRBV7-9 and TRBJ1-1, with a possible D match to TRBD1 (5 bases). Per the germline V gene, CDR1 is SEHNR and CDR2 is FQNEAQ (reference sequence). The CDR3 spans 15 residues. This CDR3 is CASSPDPRGWPEAFF. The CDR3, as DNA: TGTGCCAGCAGCCCAGACCCCCGGGGGTGGCCTGAAGCCTTCTTT.

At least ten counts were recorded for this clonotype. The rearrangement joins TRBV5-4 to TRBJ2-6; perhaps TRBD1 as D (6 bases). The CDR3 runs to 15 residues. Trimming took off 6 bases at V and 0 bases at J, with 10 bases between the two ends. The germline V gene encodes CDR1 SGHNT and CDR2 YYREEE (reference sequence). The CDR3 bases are TGTGCCAGCAAACAGGGCTACTCTGGGGCCAACGTCCTGACTTTC. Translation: CASKQGYSGANVLTF.

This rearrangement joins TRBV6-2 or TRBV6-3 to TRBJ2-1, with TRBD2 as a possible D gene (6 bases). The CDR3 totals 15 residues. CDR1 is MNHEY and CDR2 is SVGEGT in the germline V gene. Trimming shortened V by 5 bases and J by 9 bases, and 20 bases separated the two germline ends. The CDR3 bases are TGTGCCAGCAGTAAGTCGCGACTAGTTCGGGGTGAGCAGTTCTTC. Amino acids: CASSKSRLVRGEQFF.

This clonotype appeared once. CDR3 DNA sequence: TGTGCCAGCGGCCTCGGCCGCTACGAGCAGTACTTC. Its translation is CASGLGRYEQYF. The chain uses TRBV5-3 and TRBJ2-7; no reliable D call. TRBV5-3 belongs to the ORF category, with a function that is uncertain. CDR3 size: 12 residues. With 8 bases removed from V and 3 bases from J, the gap between germline ends came to 12 bases.

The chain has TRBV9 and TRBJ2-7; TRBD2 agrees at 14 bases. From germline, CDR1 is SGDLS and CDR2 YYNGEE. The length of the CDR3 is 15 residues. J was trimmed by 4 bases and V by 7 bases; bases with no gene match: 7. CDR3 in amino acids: CASCPGLAGGYEQYF. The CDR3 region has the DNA TGTGCCAGCTGTCCCGGACTAGCGGGAGGATACGAGCAGTACTTC. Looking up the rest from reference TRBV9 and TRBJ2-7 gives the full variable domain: DSGVTQTPKHLITATGQRVTLRCSPRSGDLSVYWYQQSLDQGLQFLIQYYNGEERAKGNILERFSAQQFPDLHSELNLSSLELGDSALYFCASCPGLAGGYEQYFGPGTRLTVT.

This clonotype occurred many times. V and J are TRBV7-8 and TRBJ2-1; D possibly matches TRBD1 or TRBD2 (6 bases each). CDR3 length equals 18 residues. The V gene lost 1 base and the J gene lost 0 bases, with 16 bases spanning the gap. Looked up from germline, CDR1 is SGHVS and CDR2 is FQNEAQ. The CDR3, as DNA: TGTGCCAGCAGCTTAGTCATGGGGGGCCCGAGCTCCTACAATGAGCAGTTCTTC. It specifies CASSLVMGGPSSYNEQFF.

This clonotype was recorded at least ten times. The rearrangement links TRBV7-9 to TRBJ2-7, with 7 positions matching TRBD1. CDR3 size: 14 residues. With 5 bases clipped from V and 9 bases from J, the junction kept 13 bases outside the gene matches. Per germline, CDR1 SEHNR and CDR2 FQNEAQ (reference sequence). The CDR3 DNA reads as TGTGCCAGCAGCCCTTCTCGGACAGGCCCGGTGCAGTACTTC. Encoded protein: CASSPSRTGPVQYF.

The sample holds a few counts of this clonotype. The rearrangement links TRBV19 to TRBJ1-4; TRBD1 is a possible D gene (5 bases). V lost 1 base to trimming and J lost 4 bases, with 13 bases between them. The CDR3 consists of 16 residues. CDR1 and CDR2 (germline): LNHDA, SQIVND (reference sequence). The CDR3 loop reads CASSIALGAVNEKLFF. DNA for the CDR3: TGTGCCAGTAGTATAGCCCTCGGGGCTGTTAATGAAAAACTGTTTTTT.

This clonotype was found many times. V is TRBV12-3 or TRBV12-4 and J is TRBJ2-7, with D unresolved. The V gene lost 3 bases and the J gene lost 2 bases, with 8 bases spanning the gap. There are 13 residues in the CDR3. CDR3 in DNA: TGTGCCAGCAGTTTTGGAGAAACCTACGAGCAGTACTTC. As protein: CASSFGETYEQYF.

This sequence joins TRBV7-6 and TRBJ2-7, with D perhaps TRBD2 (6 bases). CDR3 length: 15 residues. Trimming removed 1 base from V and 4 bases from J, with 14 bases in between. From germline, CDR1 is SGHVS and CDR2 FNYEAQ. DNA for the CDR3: TGTGCCAGCAGCTTAGAGTGGACTACCTATTACGAGCAGTACTTC. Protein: CASSLEWTTYYEQYF.

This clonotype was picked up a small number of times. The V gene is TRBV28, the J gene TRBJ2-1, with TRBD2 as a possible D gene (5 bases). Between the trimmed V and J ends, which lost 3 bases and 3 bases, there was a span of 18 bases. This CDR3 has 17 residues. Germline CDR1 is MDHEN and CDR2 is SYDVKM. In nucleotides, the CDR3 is TGTGCCAGCAGTTTGCGGACCCGGAGGCAGGACTACAATGAGCAGTTCTTC. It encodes CASSLRTRRQDYNEQFF.

CDR3 sequence: CASSQVAGKAYSQETQYF. CDR3 DNA sequence: TGCGCCAGCAGCCAAGTCGCCGGGAAAGCCTACTCACAAGAGACCCAGTACTTC. The chain employs TRBV4-1 and TRBJ2-5, with D possibly TRBD2 on 5 matching bases. The V end lost 1 base, the J end lost 2 bases, and 20 bases lay between the germline ends. Germline V CDR1 and CDR2: MGHRA, YSYEKL. This CDR3 comprises 18 residues.

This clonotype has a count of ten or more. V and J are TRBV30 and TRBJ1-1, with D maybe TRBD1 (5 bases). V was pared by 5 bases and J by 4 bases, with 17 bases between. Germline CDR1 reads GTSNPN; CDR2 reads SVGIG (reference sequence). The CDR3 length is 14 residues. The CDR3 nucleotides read TGTGCCTGGTCTCATGGGGGAATAAGCACTGAAGCTTTCTTT. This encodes CAWSHGGISTEAFF.

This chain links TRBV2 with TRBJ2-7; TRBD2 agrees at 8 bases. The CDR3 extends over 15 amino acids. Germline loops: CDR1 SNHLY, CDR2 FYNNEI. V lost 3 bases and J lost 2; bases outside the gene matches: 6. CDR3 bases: TGTGCCAGCAGTGATACCGGGAGGGCCGCCTACGAGCAGTACTTC. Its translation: CASSDTGRAAYEQYF.

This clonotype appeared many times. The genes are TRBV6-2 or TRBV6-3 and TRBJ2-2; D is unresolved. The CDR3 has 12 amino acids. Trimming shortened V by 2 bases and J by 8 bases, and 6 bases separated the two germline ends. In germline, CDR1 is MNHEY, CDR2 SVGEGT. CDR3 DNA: TGTGCCAGCAGTTACCCCTGGGGGGAGCTGTTTTTT. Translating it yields CASSYPWGELFF.

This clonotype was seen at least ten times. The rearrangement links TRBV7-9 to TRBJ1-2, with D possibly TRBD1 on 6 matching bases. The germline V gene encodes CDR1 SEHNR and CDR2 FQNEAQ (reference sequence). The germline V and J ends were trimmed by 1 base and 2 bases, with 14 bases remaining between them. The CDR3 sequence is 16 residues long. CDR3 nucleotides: TGTGCCAGCAGCTTAGTGGCAGGGGTACTAAACTATGGCTACACCTTC. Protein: CASSLVAGVLNYGYTF.